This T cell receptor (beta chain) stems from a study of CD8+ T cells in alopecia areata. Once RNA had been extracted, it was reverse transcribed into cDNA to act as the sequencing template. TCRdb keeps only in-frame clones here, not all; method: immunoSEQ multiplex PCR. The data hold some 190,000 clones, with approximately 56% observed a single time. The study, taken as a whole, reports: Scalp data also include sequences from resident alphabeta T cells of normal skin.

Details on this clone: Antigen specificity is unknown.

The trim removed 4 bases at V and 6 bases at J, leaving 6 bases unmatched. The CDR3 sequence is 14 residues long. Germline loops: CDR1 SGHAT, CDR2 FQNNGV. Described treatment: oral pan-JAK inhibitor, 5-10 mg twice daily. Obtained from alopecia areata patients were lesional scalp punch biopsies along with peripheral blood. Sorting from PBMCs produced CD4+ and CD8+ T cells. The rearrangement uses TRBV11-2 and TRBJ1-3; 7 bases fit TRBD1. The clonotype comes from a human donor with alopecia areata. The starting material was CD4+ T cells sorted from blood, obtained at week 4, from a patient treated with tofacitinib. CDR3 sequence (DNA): TGTGCCAGCAGCTCCCGACAGGGCGAAAACACCATATATTTT. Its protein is CASSSRQGENTIYF.